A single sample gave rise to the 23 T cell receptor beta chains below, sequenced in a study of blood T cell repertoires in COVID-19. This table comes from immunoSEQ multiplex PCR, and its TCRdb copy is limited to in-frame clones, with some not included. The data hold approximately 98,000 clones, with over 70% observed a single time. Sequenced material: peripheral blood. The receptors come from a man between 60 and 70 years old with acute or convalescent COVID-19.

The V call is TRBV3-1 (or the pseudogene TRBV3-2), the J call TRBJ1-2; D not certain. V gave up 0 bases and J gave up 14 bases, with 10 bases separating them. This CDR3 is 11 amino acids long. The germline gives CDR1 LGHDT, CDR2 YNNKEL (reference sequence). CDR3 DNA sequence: TGTGCCAGCAGCCAAGACCGCGGTCCGACCTTC. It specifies CASSQDRGPTF.

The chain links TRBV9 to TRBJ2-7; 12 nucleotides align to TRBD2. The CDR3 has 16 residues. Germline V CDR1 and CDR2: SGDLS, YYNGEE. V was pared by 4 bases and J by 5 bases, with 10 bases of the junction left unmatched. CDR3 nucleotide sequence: TGTGCCAGCAGCAAAGGACTAGCGGGATTGAAAGACGAGCAGTACGTC. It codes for CASSKGLAGLKDEQYV.

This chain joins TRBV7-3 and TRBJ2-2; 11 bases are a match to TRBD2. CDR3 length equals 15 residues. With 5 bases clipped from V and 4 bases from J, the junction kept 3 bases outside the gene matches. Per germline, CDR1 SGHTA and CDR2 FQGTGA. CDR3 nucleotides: TGTGCCAGCAGCGCGACTAGCGGGGTCACCGGGGAGCTGTTTTTT. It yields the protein CASSATSGVTGELFF.

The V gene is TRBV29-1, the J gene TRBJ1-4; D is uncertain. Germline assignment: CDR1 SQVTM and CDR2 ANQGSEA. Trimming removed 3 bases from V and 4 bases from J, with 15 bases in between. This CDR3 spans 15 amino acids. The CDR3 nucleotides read TGCAGCGTTGAGGTCAGAGGCGGTCGTAATGAAAAACTGTTTTTT. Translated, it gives CSVEVRGGRNEKLFF.

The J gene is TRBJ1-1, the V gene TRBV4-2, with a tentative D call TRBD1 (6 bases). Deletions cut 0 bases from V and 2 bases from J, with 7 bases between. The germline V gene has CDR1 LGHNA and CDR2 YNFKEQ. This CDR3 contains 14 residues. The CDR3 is CASSQEQGNTEAFF. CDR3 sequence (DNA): TGTGCCAGCAGCCAAGAACAGGGAAACACTGAAGCTTTCTTT.

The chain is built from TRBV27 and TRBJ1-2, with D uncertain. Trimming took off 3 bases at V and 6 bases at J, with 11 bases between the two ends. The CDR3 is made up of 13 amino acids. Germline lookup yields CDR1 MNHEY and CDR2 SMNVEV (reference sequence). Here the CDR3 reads CASSFTATHGYTF. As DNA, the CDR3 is TGTGCCAGCAGTTTCACAGCCACCCATGGCTACACCTTC.

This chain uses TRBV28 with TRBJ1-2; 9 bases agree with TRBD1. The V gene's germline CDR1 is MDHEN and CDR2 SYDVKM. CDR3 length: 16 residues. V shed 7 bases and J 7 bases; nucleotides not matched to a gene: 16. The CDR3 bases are TGTGCCAGCACCACAACCCCCCCGGGGACAGGGCCTGGCTACACCTTC. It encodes CASTTTPPGTGPGYTF.

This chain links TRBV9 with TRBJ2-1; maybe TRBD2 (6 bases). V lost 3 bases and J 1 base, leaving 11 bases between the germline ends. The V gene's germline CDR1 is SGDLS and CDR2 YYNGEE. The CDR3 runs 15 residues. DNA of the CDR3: TGTGCCAGCAGCGGCTTGGGGACTTCCTACAATGAGCAGTTCTTC. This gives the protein CASSGLGTSYNEQFF. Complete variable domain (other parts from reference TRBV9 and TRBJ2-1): DSGVTQTPKHLITATGQRVTLRCSPRSGDLSVYWYQQSLDQGLQFLIQYYNGEERAKGNILERFSAQQFPDLHSELNLSSLELGDSALYFCASSGLGTSYNEQFFGPGTRLTVL.

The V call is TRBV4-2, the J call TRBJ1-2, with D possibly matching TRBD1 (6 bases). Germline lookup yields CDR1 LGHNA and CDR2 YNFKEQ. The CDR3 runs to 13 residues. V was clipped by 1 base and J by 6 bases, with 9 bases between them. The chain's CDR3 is CASSQGTGNGYTF. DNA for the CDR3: TGTGCCAGCAGCCAAGGAACAGGGAATGGCTACACCTTC.

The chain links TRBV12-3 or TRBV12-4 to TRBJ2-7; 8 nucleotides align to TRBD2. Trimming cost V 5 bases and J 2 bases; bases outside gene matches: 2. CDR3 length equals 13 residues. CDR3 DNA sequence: TGTGCCAGCAGTATCGGGGGGGCCTACGAGCAGTACGTC. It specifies CASSIGGAYEQYV.

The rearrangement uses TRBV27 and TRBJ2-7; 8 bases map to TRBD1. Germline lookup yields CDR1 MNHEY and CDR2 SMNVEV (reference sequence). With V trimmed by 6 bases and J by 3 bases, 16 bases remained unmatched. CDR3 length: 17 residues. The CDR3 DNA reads TGTGCCAGCAGAGTTAGAGGACAGGGAACGTCGGGCTACGAGCAGTACTTC. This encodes CASRVRGQGTSGYEQYF.

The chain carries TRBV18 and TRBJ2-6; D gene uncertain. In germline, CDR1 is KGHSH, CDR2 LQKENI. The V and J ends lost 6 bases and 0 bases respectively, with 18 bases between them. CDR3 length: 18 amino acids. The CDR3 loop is CASSLRTTAGSGANVLTF. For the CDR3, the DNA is TGTGCCAGCTCCCTTCGTACTACGGCTGGCTCTGGGGCCAACGTCCTGACTTTC.

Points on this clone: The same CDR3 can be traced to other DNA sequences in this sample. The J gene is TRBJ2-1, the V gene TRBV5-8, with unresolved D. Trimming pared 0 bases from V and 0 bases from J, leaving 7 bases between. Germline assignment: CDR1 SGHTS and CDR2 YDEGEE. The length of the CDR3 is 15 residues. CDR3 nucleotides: TGTGCCAGCAGCTTGGCGCTAAGCTCCTACAATGAGCAGTTCTTC. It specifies CASSLALSSYNEQFF.

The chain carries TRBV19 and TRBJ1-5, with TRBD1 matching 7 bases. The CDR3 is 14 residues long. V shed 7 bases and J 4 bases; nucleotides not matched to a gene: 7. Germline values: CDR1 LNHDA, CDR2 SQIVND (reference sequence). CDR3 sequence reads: CASTPDRHNQPQHF. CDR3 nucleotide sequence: TGTGCCAGTACCCCGGACAGGCATAATCAGCCCCAGCATTTT.

As DNA, the CDR3 is TGTGCCAGCAGTGATGGGGTAGGGGGCACAGATACGCAGTATTTT. Its protein product is CASSDGVGGTDTQYF. The chain has TRBV6-1 and TRBJ2-3, with a tentative D call TRBD1 (5 bases). Looked up from germline, CDR1 is MNHNS and CDR2 is SASEGT. This CDR3 spans 15 amino acids. V was shortened by 3 bases and J by 1 base, with 11 bases between the two germline ends.

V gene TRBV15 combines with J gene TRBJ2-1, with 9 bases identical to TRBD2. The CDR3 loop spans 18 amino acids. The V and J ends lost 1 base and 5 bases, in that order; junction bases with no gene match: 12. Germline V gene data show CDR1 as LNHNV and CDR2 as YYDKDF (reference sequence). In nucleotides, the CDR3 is TGTGCCACCAGCAGAGCAGGGGCTAGCGGGGAGGTGAACAATGAGCAGTTCTTC. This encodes CATSRAGASGEVNNEQFF. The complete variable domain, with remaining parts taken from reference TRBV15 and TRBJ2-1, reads DAMVIQNPRYQVTQFGKPVTLSCSQTLNHNVMYWYQQKSSQAPKLLFHYYDKDFNNEADTPDNFQSRRPNTSFCFLDIRSPGLGDTAMYLCATSRAGASGEVNNEQFFGPGTRLTVL.

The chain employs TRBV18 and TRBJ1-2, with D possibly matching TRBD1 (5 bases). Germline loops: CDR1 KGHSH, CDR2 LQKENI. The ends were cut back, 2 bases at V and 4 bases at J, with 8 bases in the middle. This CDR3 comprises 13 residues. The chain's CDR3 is CASSPDRTYGYTF. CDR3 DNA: TGTGCCAGCTCACCAGACAGAACCTATGGCTACACCTTC.

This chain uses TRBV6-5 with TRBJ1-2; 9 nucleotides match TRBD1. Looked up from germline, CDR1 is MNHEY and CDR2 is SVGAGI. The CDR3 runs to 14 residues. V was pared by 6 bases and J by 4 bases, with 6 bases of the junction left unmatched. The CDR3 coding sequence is TGTGCCAGCAGGCACAGGGGGCCTGCCTATGGCTACACCTTC. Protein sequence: CASRHRGPAYGYTF.

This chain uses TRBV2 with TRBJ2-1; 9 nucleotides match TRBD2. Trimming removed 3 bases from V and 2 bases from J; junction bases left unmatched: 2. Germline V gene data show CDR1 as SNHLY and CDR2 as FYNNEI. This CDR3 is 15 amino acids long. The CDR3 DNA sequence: TGTGCCAGCAGTGAGGAGCGGGGGGCCTACAATGAGCAGTTCTTC. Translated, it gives CASSEERGAYNEQFF.

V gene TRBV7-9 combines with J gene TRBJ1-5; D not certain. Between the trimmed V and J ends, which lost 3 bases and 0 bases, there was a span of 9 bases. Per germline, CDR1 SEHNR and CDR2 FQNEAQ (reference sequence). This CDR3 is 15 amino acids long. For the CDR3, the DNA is TGTGCCAGCAGCTTGGCGGCAGATAGCAATCAGCCCCAGCATTTT. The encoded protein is CASSLAADSNQPQHF.

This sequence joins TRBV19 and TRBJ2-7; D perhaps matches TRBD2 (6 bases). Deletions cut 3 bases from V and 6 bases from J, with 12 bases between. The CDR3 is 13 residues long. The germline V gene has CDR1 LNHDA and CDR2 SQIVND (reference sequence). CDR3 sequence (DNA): TGTGCCAGTAGTATTAGTCAGGGAGGCGAGCAGTACTTC. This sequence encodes CASSISQGGEQYF.

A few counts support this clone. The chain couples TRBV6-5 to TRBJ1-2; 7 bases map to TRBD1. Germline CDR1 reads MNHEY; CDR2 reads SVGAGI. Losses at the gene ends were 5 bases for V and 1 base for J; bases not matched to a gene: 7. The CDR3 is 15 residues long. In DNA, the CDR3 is TGTGCCAGCAGTACGATCGGGACAGATAACTATGGCTACACCTTC. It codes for CASSTIGTDNYGYTF.

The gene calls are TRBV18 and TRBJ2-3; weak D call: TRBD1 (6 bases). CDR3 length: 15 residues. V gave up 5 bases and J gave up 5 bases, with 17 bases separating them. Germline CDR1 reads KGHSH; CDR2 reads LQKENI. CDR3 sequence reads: CASSSRQVGEDTQYF. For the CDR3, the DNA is TGTGCCAGCTCATCCCGACAGGTTGGAGAAGATACGCAGTATTTT.